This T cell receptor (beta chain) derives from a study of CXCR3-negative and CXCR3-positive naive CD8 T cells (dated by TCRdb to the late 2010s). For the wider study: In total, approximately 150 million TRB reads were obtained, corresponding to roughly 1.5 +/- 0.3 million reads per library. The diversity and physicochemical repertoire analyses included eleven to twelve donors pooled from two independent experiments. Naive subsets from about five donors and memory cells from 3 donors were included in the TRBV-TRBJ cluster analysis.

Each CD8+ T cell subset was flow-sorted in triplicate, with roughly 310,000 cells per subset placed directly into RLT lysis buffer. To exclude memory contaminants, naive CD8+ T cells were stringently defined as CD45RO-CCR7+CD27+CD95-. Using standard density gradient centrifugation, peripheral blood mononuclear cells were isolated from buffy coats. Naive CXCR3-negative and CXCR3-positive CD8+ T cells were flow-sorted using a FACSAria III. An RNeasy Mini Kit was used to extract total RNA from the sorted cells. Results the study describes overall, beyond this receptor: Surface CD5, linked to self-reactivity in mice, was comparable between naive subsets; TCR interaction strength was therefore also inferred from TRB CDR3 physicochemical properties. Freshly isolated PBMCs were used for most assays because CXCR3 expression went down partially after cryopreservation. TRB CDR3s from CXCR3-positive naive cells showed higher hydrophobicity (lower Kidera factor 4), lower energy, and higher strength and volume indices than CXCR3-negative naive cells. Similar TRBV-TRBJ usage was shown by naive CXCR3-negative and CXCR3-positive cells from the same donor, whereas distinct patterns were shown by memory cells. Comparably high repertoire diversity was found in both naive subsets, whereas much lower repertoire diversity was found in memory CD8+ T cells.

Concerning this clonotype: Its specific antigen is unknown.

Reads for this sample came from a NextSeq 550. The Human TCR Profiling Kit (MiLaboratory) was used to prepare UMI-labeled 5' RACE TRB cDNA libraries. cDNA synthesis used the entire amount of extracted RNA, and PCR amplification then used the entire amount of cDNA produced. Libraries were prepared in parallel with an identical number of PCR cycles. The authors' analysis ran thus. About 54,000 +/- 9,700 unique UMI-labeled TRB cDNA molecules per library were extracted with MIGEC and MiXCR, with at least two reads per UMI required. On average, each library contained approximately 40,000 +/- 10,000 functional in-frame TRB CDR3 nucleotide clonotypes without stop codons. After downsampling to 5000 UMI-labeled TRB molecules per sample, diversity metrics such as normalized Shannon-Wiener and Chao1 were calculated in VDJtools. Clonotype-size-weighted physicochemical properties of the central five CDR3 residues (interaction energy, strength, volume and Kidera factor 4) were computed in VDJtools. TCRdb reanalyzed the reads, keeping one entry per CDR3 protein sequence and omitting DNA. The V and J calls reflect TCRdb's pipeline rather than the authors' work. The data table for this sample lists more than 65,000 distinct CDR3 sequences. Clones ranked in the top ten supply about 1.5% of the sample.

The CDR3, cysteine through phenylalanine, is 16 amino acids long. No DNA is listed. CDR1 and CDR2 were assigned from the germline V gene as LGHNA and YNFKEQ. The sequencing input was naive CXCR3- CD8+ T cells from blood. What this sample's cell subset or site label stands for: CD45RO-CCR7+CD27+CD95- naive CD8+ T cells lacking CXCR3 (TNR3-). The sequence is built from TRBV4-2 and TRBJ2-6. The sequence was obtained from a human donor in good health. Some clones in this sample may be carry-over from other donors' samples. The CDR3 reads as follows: CASSQDVDSGANVLTF.